The T cell receptor (beta chain) described here comes from a study of shared clonotypes between healthy human individuals. As for the study in general: Used for every donor were three CD4 naive, three CD4 memory, two CD8 naive and one CD8 memory plate.

V was shortened by 7 bases and J by 0 bases, with 13 bases between the two germline ends. In germline, CDR1 is SGHAT, CDR2 FQNNGV. The CDR3 sequence is 15 residues long. Original handling: In the immunoSEQ data, sequences were junction-only and lacked quality scores, so filtering differed. Assay used: immunoSEQ multiplex PCR; TCRdb lists only in-frame clones, some missing. Clone size and the V and J calls come from that table; the DNA yielded D and trimming. Of approximately 980,000 clones listed, 76% are singletons. The study enrolled healthy HIV-negative adults without recent acute infections or vaccinations as donors. It was into CD45RA+ naive and CD45RA-negative memory subsets that the CD4+ cells were split.

This TCR was sampled from a man between 18 and 35 years old in good health. Input material: memory CD4+ T cells sorted from blood. Subset here: CD45RA-negative fraction. The rearrangement joins TRBV11-2 to TRBJ1-3, with D possibly TRBD1 on 5 matching bases. As DNA, the CDR3 is TGTGCCAGCACACAACAGGCCGCCTCTGGAAACACCATATATTTT. Encoded protein: CASTQQAASGNTIYF.